The 26 T cell receptor beta chains below all came from one sample that was sequenced in a study of beta chain features in type 1 diabetes. Sequenced material consisted of expressed TCRB transcripts (all of the isolated RNA was reverse transcribed). Sequenced by immunoSEQ multiplex PCR; TCRdb stores in-frame clones only, minus some. The data hold 900,000 or so clones, with roughly a sixth observed a single time. Sequenced input: naive CD4+ T cells from blood. These receptors were collected from a woman aged 18-29 years in good health.

The table lists this clone with a few counts. The V and J genes are TRBV7-2 and TRBJ2-5, with TRBD2 matching over 11 bases. The CDR3 loop spans 16 amino acids. Per the germline V gene, CDR1 is SGHTA and CDR2 is FQGNSA. With 2 bases clipped from V and 4 bases from J, the junction kept 6 bases outside the gene matches. The chain's CDR3 is CASSLRLAGFIETQYF. The CDR3 DNA reads as TGTGCCAGCAGCTTACGACTAGCGGGGTTCATAGAGACCCAGTACTTC.

This clone came up a few times. The rearrangement joins TRBV7-9 to TRBJ1-2; D unclear. CDR3 length: 14 amino acids. Germline-derived CDR1 and CDR2 are SEHNR and FQNEAQ (reference sequence). The V and J ends lost 5 bases and 8 bases respectively, with 18 bases between them. The CDR3 sequence: CASSLATKGAGYTF. In nucleotides, the CDR3 is TGTGCCAGCAGCCTGGCGACGAAGGGTGCCGGCTACACCTTC.

This clone was counted only a few times. The V call is TRBV11-2, the J call TRBJ1-2, with a weak D call TRBD1 (5 bases). The CDR3 contains 12 residues. V lost 0 bases, J lost 12 bases, and 11 bases lay in between. Per germline, CDR1 SGHAT and CDR2 FQNNGV. CDR3 amino acids: CASSLDRRGDTF. CDR3 DNA: TGTGCCAGCAGCTTAGATCGGAGGGGCGACACCTTC.

A few counts support this clone. The V and J genes are TRBV5-1 and TRBJ2-5, with 11 bases lining up with TRBD2. The germline V gene has CDR1 SGHRS and CDR2 YFSETQ. The CDR3 extends over 16 amino acids. V lost 4 bases, J lost 4 bases, and 9 bases stayed unmatched. The CDR3 protein is CASSPETSGDIETQYF. The CDR3 bases are TGCGCCAGCAGCCCGGAGACTAGCGGGGATATAGAGACCCAGTACTTC.

The rearrangement joins TRBV19 to TRBJ2-1; D tentatively fits TRBD1 or TRBD2 (5 bases each). The CDR3 totals 15 residues. V lost 3 bases to trimming and J lost 2 bases, with 11 bases between them. Germline lookup yields CDR1 LNHDA and CDR2 SQIVND (reference sequence). CDR3 coding DNA: TGTGCCAGTAGTATCCAGGGAGTCCCCTACAATGAGCAGTTCTTC. It yields the protein CASSIQGVPYNEQFF.

The V call is TRBV3-2, the J call TRBJ2-7. TRBV3-2 is given as a pseudogene. The CDR3 is 8 amino acids. The CDR3 nucleotides are TGTGCCAGCGAAGAGCAGTACTTC. Translation gives CASEEQYF.

Only a few counts were recorded for this clone. The chain couples TRBV4-3 to TRBJ2-1, with 10 bases aligning to TRBD2. V trimming: 2 bases; J trimming: 3 bases; junction bases outside the gene matches: 1. CDR3 length: 15 amino acids. The germline V gene encodes CDR1 LGHNA and CDR2 YSLEER. The CDR3 loop reads CASSQLAGVYNEQFF. The CDR3 DNA reads as TGCGCCAGCAGCCAACTAGCGGGAGTCTACAATGAGCAGTTCTTC.

The rearrangement links TRBV21-1 to TRBJ1-2; TRBD1 was called by the table and not checked on the DNA. TRBV21-1 represents a pseudogene. The CDR3 length is 20 residues. In DNA form, the CDR3 reads TGTGCCAGCAGCAAATGGGGGCTACGGGACAGGGCTCGCGTCGACTATGGCTACACCTTC. Translated, it gives CASSKWGLRDRARVDYGYTF.

The genes are TRBV5-1 and TRBJ2-5; perhaps TRBD2 as D (6 bases). Germline V gene lookup returns CDR1 SGHRS and CDR2 YFSETQ. V lost 4 bases and J 2 bases, leaving 18 bases between the germline ends. The CDR3 loop spans 16 amino acids. The DNA for the CDR3 is TGCGCCAGCAGCCTGGATCCCGTAGGGACTCAAGAGACCCAGTACTTC. Its protein product is CASSLDPVGTQETQYF.

This clone was observed a few times. J is TRBJ2-5 and V is TRBV28; 8 bases line up with TRBD1. Germline values: CDR1 MDHEN, CDR2 SYDVKM. The trim removed 10 bases at V and 5 bases at J, leaving 6 bases unmatched. The CDR3 has 12 amino acids. The CDR3 is CATTGGTETQYF. The CDR3 bases are TGTGCCACCACAGGGGGGACGGAGACCCAGTACTTC.

This clone was found a few times. The chain carries TRBV9 and TRBJ2-2; D unclear. Germline lookup yields CDR1 SGDLS and CDR2 YYNGEE. Trimming took 0 bases from V and 6 from J, leaving 9 bases between them. The CDR3 is 14 amino acids. CDR3 sequence: CASSVGGSSGELFF. CDR3 in DNA: TGTGCCAGCAGCGTAGGGGGTTCTTCCGGGGAGCTGTTTTTT.

The sample holds a few counts of this clone. The rearrangement joins TRBV19 to TRBJ2-3, with a possible D match to TRBD1 (5 bases). Germline V gene lookup returns CDR1 LNHDA and CDR2 SQIVND (reference sequence). The CDR3 extends over 15 amino acids. Trimming removed 3 bases at V and 2 bases at J, with 12 bases between. The CDR3 DNA sequence: TGTGCCAGTAGTATTGACGACAGAAACACAGATACGCAGTATTTT. Its protein product is CASSIDDRNTDTQYF. The complete variable domain, with remaining parts taken from reference TRBV19 and TRBJ2-3, reads DGGITQSPKYLFRKEGQNVTLSCEQNLNHDAMYWYRQDPGQGLRLIYYSQIVNDFQKGDIAEGYSVSREKKESFPLTVTSAQKNPTAFYLCASSIDDRNTDTQYFGPGTRLTVL.

Points on this clone: The junction and the germline gene differ at one end; a read error may be behind it. This sequence joins TRBV18 and TRBJ2-1, with D perhaps TRBD2 (6 bases). The CDR3 consists of 15 residues. From germline, CDR1 is KGHSH and CDR2 LQKENI. CDR3 residues: CASSPLASAYNEQFF. CDR3 nucleotides: TGTGCCAGCTCTCCACTAGCCTCCGCCTACAATGAGCAGTTCTTC.

J is TRBJ2-2 and V is TRBV13, with 9 bases that match TRBD2. Germline CDR1 reads PRHDT; CDR2 reads FYEKMQ (reference sequence). This CDR3 spans 17 amino acids. Trimming cost V 4 bases and J 8 bases; bases outside gene matches: 14. CDR3 DNA sequence: TGTGCCAGCAGCTATACCCGGATAGCGGGAGCGTCTGGGGAGCTGTTTTTT. It specifies CASSYTRIAGASGELFF.

J is TRBJ1-2 and V is TRBV28; D remains ambiguous. Germline V lookup: CDR1 MDHEN, CDR2 SYDVKM. Trimming pared 6 bases from V and 6 bases from J, leaving 5 bases between. The CDR3 contains 10 residues. The CDR3 nucleotides read TGTGCCAGCAGGGGCCATGGCTACACCTTC. It encodes CASRGHGYTF.

There are a few counts of this clone. This chain links TRBV18 with TRBJ2-7; the D is unclear. Germline V gene sequence: CDR1 KGHSH, CDR2 LQKENI. The CDR3 is 15 residues long. With 0 bases removed from V and 0 bases from J, the gap between germline ends came to 9 bases. CDR3 bases: TGTGCCAGCTCACCACCGAGCCTTAACTCCTACGAGCAGTACTTC. This sequence encodes CASSPPSLNSYEQYF.

The chain links TRBV10-3 to TRBJ2-7, with 9 bases aligning to TRBD2. Per germline, CDR1 ENHRY and CDR2 SYGVKD. Trimming removed 6 bases from V and 0 bases from J; junction bases left unmatched: 6. This CDR3 is built from 15 residues. This CDR3 is CAISPGLASSYEQYF. The CDR3 DNA is TGTGCCATCAGCCCGGGACTAGCAAGCTCCTACGAGCAGTACTTC.

The chain recombines TRBV7-2 with TRBJ2-1; the match to TRBD2 covers 11 bases. The germline V gene encodes CDR1 SGHTA and CDR2 FQGNSA. With 2 bases clipped from V and 7 bases from J, the junction kept 13 bases outside the gene matches. The CDR3 sequence is 18 residues long. CDR3 region: CASSLRFTSGGPANEQFF. In DNA form, the CDR3 reads TGTGCCAGCAGCTTACGGTTTACTAGCGGGGGTCCCGCGAATGAGCAGTTCTTC.

This rearrangement joins TRBV28 to TRBJ2-4; 10 bases fit TRBD1. Trimming at V came to 6 bases and at J to 6 bases, leaving 8 bases not matched to a gene. Germline values: CDR1 MDHEN, CDR2 SYDVKM. The CDR3 is made up of 15 amino acids. CDR3 in amino acids: CASSSGTGVRNIQYF. The CDR3 bases are TGTGCCAGCAGCTCCGGGACAGGGGTCCGAAACATTCAGTACTTC.

CDR3: CASSTGTGNFGEQFF. CDR3 DNA sequence: TGTGCCAGCAGTACCGGGACAGGGAATTTTGGTGAGCAGTTCTTC. The chain has TRBV6-6 and TRBJ2-1; 9 bases align to TRBD1. Trimming took 5 bases from V and 9 from J; bases not matched to a gene: 11. Germline CDR1 reads MNHNY; CDR2 reads SVGAGI (reference sequence). The CDR3 consists of 15 residues.

The chain has TRBV2 and TRBJ2-3, with 10 positions matching TRBD2. Trimming took 8 bases from V and 4 from J; bases not matched to a gene: 9. The CDR3 runs 15 residues. From germline, CDR1 is SNHLY and CDR2 FYNNEI. The CDR3 DNA follows: TGTGCCAGCGGTCAATTAGCGGGAGGATCAGATACGCAGTATTTT. It is translated as CASGQLAGGSDTQYF.

This clone turned up a few times. The chain uses TRBV4-2 and TRBJ2-4; no clear D. Germline loops: CDR1 LGHNA, CDR2 YNFKEQ. This CDR3 spans 15 amino acids. Trimming left V 0 bases short and J 0 bases short, with 6 bases between. The CDR3 sequence: CASSQEGLAKNIQYF. CDR3 sequence (DNA): TGTGCCAGCAGCCAAGAAGGCCTAGCCAAAAACATTCAGTACTTC.

V gene TRBV7-9 combines with J gene TRBJ2-2, with D unresolved. Deletions cut 6 bases from V and 0 bases from J, with 8 bases between. The CDR3 spans 14 residues. Looked up from germline, CDR1 is SEHNR and CDR2 is FQNEAQ (reference sequence). CDR3 in DNA: TGTGCCAGCAGAGTTGCTGCGAACACCGGGGAGCTGTTTTTT. Protein product: CASRVAANTGELFF.

This chain uses TRBV19 with TRBJ2-5; D is uncertain. The length of the CDR3 is 12 residues. The V gene's germline CDR1 is LNHDA and CDR2 SQIVND (reference sequence). V was trimmed by 8 bases and J by 5 bases, leaving 12 bases between them. CDR3 in amino acids: CASGPVKETQYF. CDR3 nucleotides: TGTGCCAGTGGACCAGTCAAGGAGACCCAGTACTTC.

The V gene is TRBV2, the J gene TRBJ2-2, with D unclear. The CDR3 covers 13 residues. The germline gives CDR1 SNHLY, CDR2 FYNNEI. V lost 5 bases, J lost 3 bases, and 7 bases lay in between. CDR3 sequence reads: CASSPTYTGELFF. The CDR3, as DNA: TGTGCCAGCAGTCCAACTTACACCGGGGAGCTGTTTTTT.

The genes are TRBV6-1 and TRBJ2-3; no clear D. V dropped 3 bases and J dropped 6 bases, with 7 bases sitting between them. The CDR3 is 12 amino acids. Germline CDR1 reads MNHNS; CDR2 reads SASEGT. DNA of the CDR3: TGTGCCAGCAGTGACGTAACCGATACGCAGTATTTT. Translated: CASSDVTDTQYF.